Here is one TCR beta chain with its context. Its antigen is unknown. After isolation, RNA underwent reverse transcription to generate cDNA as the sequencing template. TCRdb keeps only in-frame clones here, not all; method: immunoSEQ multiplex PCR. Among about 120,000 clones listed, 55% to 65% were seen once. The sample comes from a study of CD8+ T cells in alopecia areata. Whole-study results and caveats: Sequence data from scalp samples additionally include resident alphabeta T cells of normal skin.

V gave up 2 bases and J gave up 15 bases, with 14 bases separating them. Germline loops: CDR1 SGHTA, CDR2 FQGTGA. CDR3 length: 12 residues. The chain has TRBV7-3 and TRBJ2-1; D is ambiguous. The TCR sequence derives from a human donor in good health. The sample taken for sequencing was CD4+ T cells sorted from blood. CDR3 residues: CASSLVGSETFF. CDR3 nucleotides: TGTGCCAGCAGCTTAGTAGGATCTGAGACGTTCTTC.